This T cell receptor (beta chain) appears in the sequencing data of a study of T cell responses to AZD1222 COVID-19 vaccine. Points from the study as a whole: It was only after the peak T cell response that any repertoires were sampled. Across spike, vaccine-associated CD4 TCRs were found, dominant at 160-218 and 743-854.

Measured with immunoSEQ multiplex PCR; TCRdb has only the in-frame clones, and not every one. The sample records about 180,000 clones, about 85% being singletons. The V gene's germline CDR1 is MDHEN and CDR2 SYDVKM. Trimming cost V 2 bases and J 0 bases, with 7 bases left between them. The CDR3 contains 14 residues. In the case of this clone: The antigen remains unidentified.

This rearrangement joins TRBV28 to TRBJ1-2, with D uncertain. The sample was peripheral blood, taken on day 0 of AZD1222 vaccination. The TCR comes from an adult in good health. DNA of the CDR3: TGTGCCAGCAGTTTAATTGAGCCTAACTATGGCTACACCTTC. Its protein product is CASSLIEPNYGYTF.